The clone carrying this TCR beta chain was seen once. The data are from a study of blood T cell repertoires in COVID-19. The wider study: Sites across the United States, Italy and Spain contributed samples from acute and convalescent COVID-19.

Participants came from some 23 US areas, aged roughly 18 to 95 years. Donors were grouped by their self-reported clinical history. Per the germline V gene, CDR1 is MGHRA and CDR2 is YSYEKL. With 4 bases removed from V and 4 bases from J, the gap between germline ends came to 11 bases. This CDR3 spans 13 amino acids. Methods used by the authors: Estimation of nucleated cell counts relied on the amplification of reference gene primers. Method: immunoSEQ multiplex PCR; TCRdb's copy keeps in-frame clones and lacks some. The V and J calls and clone size are taken from that table; D and trimming were inferred from the DNA. The sample shows about 500,000 clones, roughly 90% of them seen only once.

This clonotype was obtained from a woman aged 18-29 years who had recovered from COVID-19. The chain is built from TRBV4-1 and TRBJ2-7; D might be TRBD1 (6 bases). Sequencing was carried out using PBMCs or T cells enriched from blood (not recorded which). CDR3 coding DNA: TGCGCCAGCAGCCCCCGGGGACAATACGAGCAGTACTTC. Translated, it gives CASSPRGQYEQYF.